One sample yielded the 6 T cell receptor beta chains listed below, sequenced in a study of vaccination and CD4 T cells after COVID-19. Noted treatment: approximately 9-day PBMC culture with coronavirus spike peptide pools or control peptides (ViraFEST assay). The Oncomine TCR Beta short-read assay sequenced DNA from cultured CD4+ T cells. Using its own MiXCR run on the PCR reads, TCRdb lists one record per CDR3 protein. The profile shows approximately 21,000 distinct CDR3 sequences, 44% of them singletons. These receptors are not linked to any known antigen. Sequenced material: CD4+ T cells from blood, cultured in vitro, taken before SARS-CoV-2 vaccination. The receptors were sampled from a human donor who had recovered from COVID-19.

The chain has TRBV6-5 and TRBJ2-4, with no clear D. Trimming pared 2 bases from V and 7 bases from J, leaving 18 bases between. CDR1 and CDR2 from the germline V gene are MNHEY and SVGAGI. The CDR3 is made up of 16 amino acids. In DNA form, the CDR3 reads TGTGCCAGCAGTTACGTCCCAGGCCACACACCGAACATTCAGTACTTC. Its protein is CASSYVPGHTPNIQYF.

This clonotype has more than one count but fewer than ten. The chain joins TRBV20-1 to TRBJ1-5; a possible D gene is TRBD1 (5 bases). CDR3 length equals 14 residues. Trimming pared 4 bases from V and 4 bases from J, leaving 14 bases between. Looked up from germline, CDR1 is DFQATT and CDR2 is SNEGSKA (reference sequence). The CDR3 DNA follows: TGCAGTGCTACAATACCGGGGCCTAATCAGCCCCAGCATTTT. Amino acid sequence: CSATIPGPNQPQHF.

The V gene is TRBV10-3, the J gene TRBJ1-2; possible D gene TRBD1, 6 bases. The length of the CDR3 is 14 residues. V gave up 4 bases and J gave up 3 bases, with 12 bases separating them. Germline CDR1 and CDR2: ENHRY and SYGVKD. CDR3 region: CAISGLTGDYGYTF. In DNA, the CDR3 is TGTGCCATCAGTGGTTTGACAGGCGACTATGGCTACACCTTC.

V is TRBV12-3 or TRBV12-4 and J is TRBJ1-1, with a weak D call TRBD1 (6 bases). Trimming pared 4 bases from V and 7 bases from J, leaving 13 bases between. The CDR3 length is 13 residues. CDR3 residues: CASSWRQDLEAFF. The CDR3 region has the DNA TGTGCCAGCAGTTGGCGACAGGACCTTGAAGCTTTCTTT.

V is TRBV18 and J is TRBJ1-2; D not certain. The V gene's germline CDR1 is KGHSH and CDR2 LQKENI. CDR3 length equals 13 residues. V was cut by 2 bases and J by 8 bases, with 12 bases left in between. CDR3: CASSPDQVAGYTF. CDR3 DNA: TGTGCCAGCTCACCAGACCAGGTAGCGGGCTACACCTTC.

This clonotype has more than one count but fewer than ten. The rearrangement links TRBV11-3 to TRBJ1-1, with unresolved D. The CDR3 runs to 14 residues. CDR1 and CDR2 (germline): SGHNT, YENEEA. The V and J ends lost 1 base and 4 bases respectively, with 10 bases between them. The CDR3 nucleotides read TGTGCCAGCAGCTTAGGTGGGGAGGGCACTGAAGCTTTCTTT. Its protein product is CASSLGGEGTEAFF.